This T cell receptor (beta chain) is drawn from a study of cytomegalovirus exposure and HLA in healthy donors. Germline loops: CDR1 MDHEN, CDR2 SYDVKM. The V segment lost 5 bases and the J segment 9 bases; nucleotides outside the gene matches: 19. This CDR3 is 19 amino acids long. Amplification used 60 Vbeta primers and 13 Jbeta primers. Sequencing was performed with immunoSEQ multiplex PCR; in TCRdb, only in-frame clones are kept and a portion is missing. This sample yields some 150,000 clones, of which 55% to 70% are seen a single time; 6% to 8.5% belongs to the top ten. The TCR sequence derives from a woman aged 55-70 years in good health and CMV-seropositive. The chain carries TRBV28 and TRBJ2-1; TRBD2 matches 13 bases. Input material: PBMCs. In DNA, the CDR3 is TGTGCCAGCAGTACCCATCGACTAGCGGGAGGAGGATTGGGAGGTGAGCAGTTCTTC. Its translation: CASSTHRLAGGGLGGEQFF.